This T cell receptor (beta chain) was found in a study of T cell repertoires in aging, cancer and after chemotherapy (dated by TCRdb to about 2019). As for the study more broadly: Donors spanned six age groups from 30 or younger to 70 or older, with at least three individuals per group. TCR repertoires from healthy donor controls were recorded over periods of several months to years and showed clear clonal overlap between repeated samplings. The full dataset contained 9.1 million or so TCR reads. To examine immunoaging and T cell reconstitution after chemotherapy, the study profiled TCR beta repertoires in peripheral blood from healthy donors and cancer patients. Alongside fewer than 100 healthy donors serving as a reference group, the cohort included roughly 220 cancer patients, of whom some 94 had hematological cancers and some 130 had solid cancers.

The research as a whole found: In both cancer cohorts, median generation probability rose over the chemotherapy interval, which suggests that the repertoire was reconstituted through rebound thymic output. According to the authors, the repertoire data do not permit conclusions about immunological memory after chemotherapy. In healthy donors, the decline in TCR diversity with age was mainly explained by loss of richness, whereas in cancer patients loss of evenness was also found to contribute. Compared with age-matched healthy donors, untreated patients with either hematological or solid cancers had significantly lower TCR diversity in the blood along with higher clonality.

Trimming takes 0 bases from V and 4 bases from J, and the germline ends sit 10 bases apart. Measured from the cysteine to the phenylalanine, the CDR3 is 14 residues long. Of the read, only the CDR3 DNA is kept; its 42 bases are in frame from base 1. In the germline V gene (reference sequence), CDR1 corresponds to GTSNPN and CDR2 to SVGIG. TCR beta rearrangements were amplified from genomic DNA isolated from peripheral blood, not from sorted cells or RNA. Using a mixed TRB-A/B primer pool, multiplex touch-down PCR amplified rearranged TRB sequences covering the V, D and J segments. Illumina adapters and sample indices were added to the amplicons in two consecutive PCR reactions performed with Phusion HS II polymerase. Amplicons were gel-purified with the NucleoSpin Gel and PCR Clean-up kit, then checked with Qubit and an Agilent 2100 Bioanalyzer. The libraries were sequenced on an Illumina MiSeq with 600-cycle, single-indexed, paired-end runs. The authors processed their data as follows. MiXCR versions 2.12 and 3.0.5 were used to process the TRB sequences. Each unique CDR3 nucleotide sequence was treated as one clone, and only productive sequences with two or more reads were kept. Shannon diversity, evenness, clonality (one minus evenness), and alpha-parameterized diversity profiles from alpha 0 to 5 were included as repertoire metrics. The IGoR algorithm was used to calculate generation probabilities for clones in the paired samples taken before and after chemotherapy. TCRdb reworked the public reads: Q25 trimming with fastp, MiXCR clone assembly, productive beta chains retained. Duplicate CDR3 protein sequences are folded into a single record with the most common DNA and genes. The V and J calls follow TCRdb's processing rather than the paper's. The sample table records approximately 3,500 distinct CDR3 sequences; 30% to 40% of these occur just once. About 45% of the sample comes from the top ten.

On this clonotype itself: Its antigen remains undetermined. Base-call qualities are not available, and no considerably larger clone is one nucleotide away.

In this chain, TRBV30 is recombined with TRBJ1-5, with no confidently assigned D gene. The sequencing input was blood. This TCR was sampled from a human donor in good health. The DNA is TGTGCCTGGAGTGTACCTCCAAGGAATCAGCCCCAGCATTTT. This codes for CAWSVPPRNQPQHF.